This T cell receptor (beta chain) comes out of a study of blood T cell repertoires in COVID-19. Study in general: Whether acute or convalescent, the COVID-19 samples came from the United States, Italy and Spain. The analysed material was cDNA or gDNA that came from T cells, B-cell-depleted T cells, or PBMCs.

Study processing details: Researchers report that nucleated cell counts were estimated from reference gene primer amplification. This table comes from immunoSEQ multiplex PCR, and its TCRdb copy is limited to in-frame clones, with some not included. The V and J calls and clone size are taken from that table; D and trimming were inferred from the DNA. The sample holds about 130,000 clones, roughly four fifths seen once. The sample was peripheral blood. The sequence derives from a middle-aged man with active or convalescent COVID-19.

The CDR3 loop is CASSESTTEAFF. The CDR3 DNA reads as TGTGCCAGCAGTGAATCCACAACTGAAGCTTTCTTT. The V gene is TRBV2, the J gene TRBJ1-1; D unclear. Looked up from germline, CDR1 is SNHLY and CDR2 is FYNNEI. The length of the CDR3 is 12 residues. The germline V and J ends were trimmed by 2 bases and 5 bases, with 6 bases remaining between them.